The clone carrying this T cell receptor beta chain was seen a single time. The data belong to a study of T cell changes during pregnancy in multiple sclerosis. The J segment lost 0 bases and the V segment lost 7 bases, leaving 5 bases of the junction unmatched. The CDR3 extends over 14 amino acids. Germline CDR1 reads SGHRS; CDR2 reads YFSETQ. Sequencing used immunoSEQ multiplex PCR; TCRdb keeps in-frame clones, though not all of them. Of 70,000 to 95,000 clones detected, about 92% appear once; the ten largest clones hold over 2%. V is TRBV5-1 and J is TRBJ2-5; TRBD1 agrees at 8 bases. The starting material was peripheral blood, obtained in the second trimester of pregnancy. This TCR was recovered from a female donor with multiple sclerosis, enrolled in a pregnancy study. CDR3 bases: TGCGCCAGCGGCAAGACAGGGGACCAAGAGACCCAGTACTTC. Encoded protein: CASGKTGDQETQYF.